This is a list of T cell receptor beta chains from one sample in a study of shared clonotypes between healthy human individuals. Data came from immunoSEQ multiplex PCR; TCRdb stores just in-frame clones and leaves some out. This sample has approximately 2,000,000 clones, with about 94% found just once. The sample consisted of naive CD8+ T cells from PBMCs. Every receptor here comes from a man aged 18-30 years in good health. Some clones in this sample may be carry-over from other donors' samples. CDR3s include the opening cysteine and the closing phenylalanine or tryptophan. The D gene is left open where the match is weak. Clone size is given for some rows only: seen once, a few or many times, or a class if the clone is expanded.

CDR3 length	V gene	clone size	J gene	D gene	CDR3 DNA	CDR3 protein
13	TRBV21-1	.	TRBJ1-2	.	TGTGCCAGCAGCAAAGGCGCAGGGGGCGGCTACACCTTC	CASSKGAGGGYTF
15	TRBV10-3	.	TRBJ2-7	.	TGTGCCATCAGTGAGCCGGCTGTGAAGCGGAGTGAGCAGTACTTC	CAISEPAVKRSEQYF
15	TRBV11-2	.	TRBJ1-1	TRBD1	TGTGCCAGCAGCGTACACAGGGGAGGGGACACTGAAGCTTTCTTT	CASSVHRGGDTEAFF
18	TRBV28	.	TRBJ1-1	.	TGTGCCAGCAGAACAATCCGGGACCCCGAGTTCCGTGACACTGAAGCTTTCTTT	CASRTIRDPEFRDTEAFF
14	TRBV6-5	.	TRBJ1-1	TRBD1	TGTGCCAGCAGAGTACAGGGGGCTAGCACTGAAGCTTTCTTT	CASRVQGASTEAFF
14	TRBV9	once	TRBJ2-7	.	TGTGCCAGCAGCGGAGGGACAAAGGACTACGAGCAGTACTTC	CASSGGTKDYEQYF
16	TRBV7-9	.	TRBJ2-7	TRBD2	TGTGCCAGCAGCCCACGGGCGGGAGGGCCACGAGCCGAGCAGTACTTC	CASSPRAGGPRAEQYF
19	TRBV7-9	.	TRBJ2-1	TRBD2	TGTGCCAGCAGTTACCCGGGACTAGCGGGACCTACTTCCTACAATGAGCAGTTCTTC	CASSYPGLAGPTSYNEQFF
17	TRBV2	.	TRBJ1-3	TRBD1	TGTGCCAGCAGTAAATCCGGGACAGGGGACTCTGGAAACACCATATATTTT	CASSKSGTGDSGNTIYF
17	TRBV14	.	TRBJ2-2	TRBD1	TGTGCCAGCAGACGTATAGGCGGGACAGGGAACACCGGGGAGCTGTTTTTT	CASRRIGGTGNTGELFF
18	TRBV29-1	.	TRBJ2-1	TRBD2	TGCAGCGTGTCCGGGACTAGCGGGATTTTGACGTACTACAATGAGCAGTTCTTC	CSVSGTSGILTYYNEQFF
16	TRBV28	.	TRBJ2-1	.	TGTGCCAGCAGTTGGGACCCAGGGGCCTGGGGCAATGAGCAGTTCTTC	CASSWDPGAWGNEQFF
14	TRBV28	.	TRBJ2-7	.	TGTGCCAGCAGTCCACTACCGTCGATAAGGGAGCAGTACTTC	CASSPLPSIREQYF
16	TRBV5-6	once	TRBJ2-7	TRBD2	TGTGCCAGCAGCTTGGCGCTAGCGGGAGGTTCCTACGAGCAGTACTTC	CASSLALAGGSYEQYF
14	TRBV5-6	.	TRBJ1-2	.	TGTGCCAGCAGCTTGAGCGAGAACGACTATGGCTACACCTTC	CASSLSENDYGYTF
13	TRBV7-9	.	TRBJ1-2	.	TGTGCCAGCAGCTTGAACAGGGAATACGGCTACACCTTC	CASSLNREYGYTF
13	TRBV14	.	TRBJ2-7	.	TGTGCCAGCAGCCAAGCAGGGTCCTACGAGCAGTACTTC	CASSQAGSYEQYF
12	TRBV29-1	.	TRBJ1-2	TRBD1	TGCAGCGTTGGGGATAGGGGGCGAGGCTACACCTTC	CSVGDRGRGYTF
15	TRBV18	.	TRBJ2-5	.	TGTGCCAGCTCACCCTGGGCCAGCGATGCGGAGACCCAGTACTTC	CASSPWASDAETQYF
15	TRBV27	.	TRBJ2-1	.	TGTGCCAGCAGTTTAATGGGGGGATCATACAATGAGCAGTTCTTC	CASSLMGGSYNEQFF
20	TRBV21-1	.	TRBJ2-1	.	TGTGCCAGCAGCAAGCCCCACAGGCCCTCCGTCTTCTTCTCCTACAATGAGCAGTTCTTC	CASSKPHRPSVFFSYNEQFF
17	TRBV5-1	.	TRBJ2-3	TRBD2	TGCGCCAGCAGCTTGCTGGGGACTAGCGCCAGCACAGATACGCAGTATTTT	CASSLLGTSASTDTQYF
14	TRBV5-4	.	TRBJ2-7	.	TGTGCCAGCAGCTTGCGCGGGACCCCCTACGAGCAGTACTTC	CASSLRGTPYEQYF
16	TRBV27	.	TRBJ1-5	.	TGTGCCAGCAGTTTATCCGCCGGGGAGGTTGGTCAGCCCCAGCATTTT	CASSLSAGEVGQPQHF
15	TRBV2	.	TRBJ2-5	TRBD2	TGTGCCAGCCTAGCGGGAGAGTCTCACCAAGAGACCCAGTACTTC	CASLAGESHQETQYF
18	TRBV30	.	TRBJ1-2	TRBD1	TGTGCCTGGAGACCACCTAAACGCGACAGGGGGCCTAACTATGGCTACACCTTC	CAWRPPKRDRGPNYGYTF
13	TRBV30	.	TRBJ2-7	TRBD1	TGTGCCTGGAGTGCCCCGGGACAGTACGAGCAGTACTTC	CAWSAPGQYEQYF
15	TRBV27	.	TRBJ2-7	.	TGTGCCAGCAGTTTCGGTGTAGGGGTGGGCTACGAGCAGTACTTC	CASSFGVGVGYEQYF
16	TRBV7-9	.	TRBJ2-3	TRBD2	TGTGCCAGCAGCTCAGGCGAGCGGGAGAGCACAGATACGCAGTATTTT	CASSSGERESTDTQYF
11	TRBV25-1	.	TRBJ2-5	.	TGTGCCAGCCTGGCTGCCGAGACCCAGTACTTC	CASLAAETQYF
16	TRBV5-1	.	TRBJ1-1	.	TGCGCCAGCAGCCCCTTTGGGGGGCGAATGAACACTGAAGCTTTCTTT	CASSPFGGRMNTEAFF
17	TRBV9	once	TRBJ2-7	TRBD2	TGTGCCAGCAGCGACGACCCCCTACGGGAGGGCCGACACGAGCAGTACTTC	CASSDDPLREGRHEQYF
12	TRBV29-1	.	TRBJ1-3	.	TGCAGCGCCCGGACCCCCTCTAACACCATATATTTT	CSARTPSNTIYF
15	TRBV28	.	TRBJ2-1	TRBD2	TGTGCCAGCAGTTACCGCGGGAGTGGGTACAATGAGCAGTTCTTC	CASSYRGSGYNEQFF
14	TRBV7-9	.	TRBJ2-7	TRBD2	TGTGCCAGCAGCCCTAGCGGTCCTTTCTACGAGCAGTACTTC	CASSPSGPFYEQYF
12	TRBV27	.	TRBJ2-7	.	TGTGCCAGCAGTTTTGGAGGGTACGAGCAGTACTTC	CASSFGGYEQYF
16	TRBV10-3	.	TRBJ1-2	.	TGTGCCATATCAGATGACGGGCCGCTAGACTTCTATGGCTACACCTTC	CAISDDGPLDFYGYTF
15	TRBV5-4	.	TRBJ2-5	.	TGTGCCAGCAGCTTAGGAACAGCAAAGTGGGAGACCCAGTACTTC	CASSLGTAKWETQYF
14	TRBV5-6	.	TRBJ2-7	.	TGTGCCAGCAGCTTGTTGGCTAGCGAGTACGAGCAGTACTTC	CASSLLASEYEQYF
16	TRBV6-5	.	TRBJ2-1	TRBD2	TGTGCCAGCAGTTACCTTAGCGGGGCCGTATACAATGAGCAGTTCTTC	CASSYLSGAVYNEQFF
15	TRBV28	.	TRBJ2-2	.	TGTGCCAGCAGTCTAAGGGCCTTACGCCACGGGGAGCTGTTTTTT	CASSLRALRHGELFF
14	TRBV19	.	TRBJ2-7	TRBD2	TGTGCCAGTAGTACACTAGCGGGGCCATACGAGCAGTACTTC	CASSTLAGPYEQYF
14	TRBV6-1	.	TRBJ2-7	.	TGTGCCAGCAGACGGGGTCCCTCGAGCTACGAGCAGTACTTC	CASRRGPSSYEQYF
15	TRBV29-1	.	TRBJ1-1	.	TGCAGCGCGGGGCCCGGGGGAGACAAGAACACTGAAGCTTTCTTT	CSAGPGGDKNTEAFF
12	TRBV7-9	.	TRBJ2-1	.	TGTGCCAGCAGGGACTCCAACAATGAGCAGTTCTTC	CASRDSNNEQFF
14	TRBV4-3	.	TRBJ2-3	TRBD1	TGCGCCACCGCCCCGGGACAGAGCACAGATACGCAGTATTTT	CATAPGQSTDTQYF
16	TRBV7-9	.	TRBJ2-7	.	TGTGCCAGCAGCTTAGATCGCGCGGGGGCAGAGTACGAGCAGTACTTC	CASSLDRAGAEYEQYF
13	TRBV19	.	TRBJ1-5	.	TGTGCCAGTCGTAGGAGAGGAAATCAGCCCCAGCATTTT	CASRRRGNQPQHF
15	TRBV27	.	TRBJ2-4	.	TGTGCCAGCAGTCCGGCGGTGGGGGCCAAAAACATTCAGTACTTC	CASSPAVGAKNIQYF
14	TRBV13	.	TRBJ2-7	TRBD2	TGTGCCAGCAGCTCAGGACTAGCGGGAGTCGAGCAGTACTTC	CASSSGLAGVEQYF
13	TRBV5-8	.	TRBJ2-7	.	TGTGCCAGCAGCCCCGAAAGTTCCTACGAGCAGTACTTC	CASSPESSYEQYF
17	TRBV9	.	TRBJ2-1	.	TGTGCCAGCAGCGTAGCTACTAGTTTGGACAACTACAATGAGCAGTTCTTC	CASSVATSLDNYNEQFF
13	TRBV4-1	.	TRBJ2-5	.	TGCGCCAGCAGCCCGGAGGTACAAGAGACCCAGTACTTC	CASSPEVQETQYF
13	TRBV19	.	TRBJ2-7	TRBD1	TGTGCCACCCGGACAGGGGGCTCGTACGAGCAGTACTTC	CATRTGGSYEQYF
12	TRBV11-2	.	TRBJ2-5	.	TGTGCCAGCAGCTTTAAGCAAGAGACCCAGTACTTC	CASSFKQETQYF
14	TRBV27	.	TRBJ2-7	TRBD2	TGTGCCAGCAGTTTAGCGGGAGTTTACTACGAGCAGTACTTC	CASSLAGVYYEQYF
14	TRBV18	.	TRBJ2-4	TRBD2	TGTGCCAGCTCACCAGCGGGAGGCAAAAACATTCAGTACTTC	CASSPAGGKNIQYF
14	TRBV5-6	.	TRBJ1-1	.	TGTGCCAGCAGCTTGGAGGGTTGGAACACTGAAGCTTTCTTT	CASSLEGWNTEAFF
15	TRBV7-9	.	TRBJ2-1	.	TGTGCCAGCAGCGGCAACCAGGGGTCCTACAATGAGCAGTTCTTC	CASSGNQGSYNEQFF